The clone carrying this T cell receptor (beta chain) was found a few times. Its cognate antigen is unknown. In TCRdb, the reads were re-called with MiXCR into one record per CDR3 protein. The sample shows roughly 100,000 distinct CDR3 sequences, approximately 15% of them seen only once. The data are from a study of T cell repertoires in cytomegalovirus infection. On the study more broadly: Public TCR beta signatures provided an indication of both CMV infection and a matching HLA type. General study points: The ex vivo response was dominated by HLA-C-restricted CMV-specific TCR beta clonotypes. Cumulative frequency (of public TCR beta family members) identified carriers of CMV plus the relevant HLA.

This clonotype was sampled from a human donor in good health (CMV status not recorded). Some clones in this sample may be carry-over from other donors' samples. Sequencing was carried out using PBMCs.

The CDR3 protein is CASSRSASTVNYEQYF. DNA for the CDR3: TGTGCCAGCAGCCGGAGTGCTTCGACAGTAAACTACGAGCAGTACTTC. The J gene is TRBJ2-7, the V gene TRBV5-5; D is possibly TRBD1 (5 bases). CDR1 and CDR2 from the germline V gene are SGHKS and YYEKEE (reference sequence). Trimming left V 4 bases short and J 3 bases short, with 20 bases between. The CDR3 extends over 16 amino acids.